This T cell receptor beta chain was identified during a study of response to subunit inactivated influenza vaccine. Whole-study findings and limits: Authors suggested each seasonal flu vaccination may recruit only limited numbers of new T cells.

This clonotype showed up just a few times. What it binds is not known. Each CDR3 protein is one row after TCRdb ran MiXCR on the RT-PCR reads. Here the sample spans 500,000 to 550,000 distinct CDR3 sequences, about 7.2% being singletons. The V end lost 3 bases, the J end lost 4 bases, and 5 bases lay between the germline ends. The CDR3 totals 12 residues. Germline CDR1 reads SGHTA; CDR2 reads FQGNSA. The sequence came from a man between 50 and 75 years old who received an inactivated influenza vaccine. This sample comprised PBMCs from blood, obtained around 25 months after vaccination. The genes are TRBV7-2 and TRBJ2-3, with D unresolved. The CDR3 region has the DNA TGTGCCAGCAGCTTGATGGCAGATACGCAGTATTTT. This codes for CASSLMADTQYF.